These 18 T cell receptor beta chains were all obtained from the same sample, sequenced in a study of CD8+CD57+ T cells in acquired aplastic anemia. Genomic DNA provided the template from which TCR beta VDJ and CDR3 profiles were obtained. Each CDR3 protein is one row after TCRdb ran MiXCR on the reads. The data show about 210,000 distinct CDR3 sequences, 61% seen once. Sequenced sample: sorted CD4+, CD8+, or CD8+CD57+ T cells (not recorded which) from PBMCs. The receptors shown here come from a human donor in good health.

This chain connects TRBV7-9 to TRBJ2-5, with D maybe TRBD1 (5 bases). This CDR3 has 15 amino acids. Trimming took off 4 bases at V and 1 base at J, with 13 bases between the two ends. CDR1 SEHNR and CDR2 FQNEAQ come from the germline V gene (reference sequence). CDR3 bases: TGTGCCAGCAGCTCCCGTTGGGGCACCCAAGAGACCCAGTACTTC. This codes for CASSSRWGTQETQYF.

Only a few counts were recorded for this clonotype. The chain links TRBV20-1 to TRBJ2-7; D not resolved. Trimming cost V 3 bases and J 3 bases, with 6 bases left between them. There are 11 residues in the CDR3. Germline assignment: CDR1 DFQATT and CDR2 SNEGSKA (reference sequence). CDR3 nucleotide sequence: TGCAGTGCTAGCCTGAACTACGAGCAGTACTTC. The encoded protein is CSASLNYEQYF.

The CDR3 protein is CASSKSGGGSGNTIYF. The CDR3 bases are TGCGCCAGCTCAAAATCGGGAGGGGGGTCTGGAAACACCATATATTTT. The J gene is TRBJ1-3, the V gene TRBV10-2, with D maybe TRBD1 (6 bases). The V gene lost 8 bases and the J gene lost 1 base, with 18 bases spanning the gap. Per the germline V gene, CDR1 is WSHSY and CDR2 is SAAADI. The CDR3 is made up of 16 amino acids.

The CDR3 spells CATSAWGTRGNEQFF. The CDR3 nucleotides are TGTGCCACCAGTGCCTGGGGGACAAGGGGGAATGAGCAGTTCTTC. This sequence joins TRBV24-1 and TRBJ2-1, with a weak D call TRBD1 (6 bases). Germline CDR1 and CDR2: KGHDR and SFDVKD. Deletions cut 5 bases from V and 7 bases from J, with 17 bases between. The CDR3 spans 15 residues.

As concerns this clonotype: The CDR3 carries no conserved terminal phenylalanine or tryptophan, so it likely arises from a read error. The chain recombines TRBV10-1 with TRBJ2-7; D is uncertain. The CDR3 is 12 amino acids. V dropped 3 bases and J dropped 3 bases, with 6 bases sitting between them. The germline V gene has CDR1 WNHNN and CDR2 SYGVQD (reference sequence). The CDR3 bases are TGCGCCAGCAGTGAACCTAGCTACGAGCAGTACCTC. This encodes CASSEPSYEQYL.

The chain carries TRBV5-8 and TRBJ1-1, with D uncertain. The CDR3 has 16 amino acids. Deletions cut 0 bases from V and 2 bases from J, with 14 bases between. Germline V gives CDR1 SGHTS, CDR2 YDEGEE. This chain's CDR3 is CASSLGHARANTEAFF. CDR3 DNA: TGTGCCAGCAGCTTGGGGCATGCTCGGGCAAACACTGAAGCTTTCTTT. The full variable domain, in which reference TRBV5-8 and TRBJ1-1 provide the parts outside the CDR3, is EAGVTQSPTHLIKTRGQQATLRCSPISGHTSVYWYQQALGLGLQFLLWYDEGEERNRGNFPPRFSGRQFPNYSSELNVNALELEDSALYLCASSLGHARANTEAFFGQGTRLTVV.

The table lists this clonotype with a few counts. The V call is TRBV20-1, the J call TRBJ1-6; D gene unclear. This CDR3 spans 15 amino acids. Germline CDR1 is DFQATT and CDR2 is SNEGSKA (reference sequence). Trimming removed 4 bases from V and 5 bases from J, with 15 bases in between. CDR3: CSATADPNDNSPLHF. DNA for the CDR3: TGCAGTGCTACAGCGGACCCTAACGATAATTCACCCCTCCACTTT.

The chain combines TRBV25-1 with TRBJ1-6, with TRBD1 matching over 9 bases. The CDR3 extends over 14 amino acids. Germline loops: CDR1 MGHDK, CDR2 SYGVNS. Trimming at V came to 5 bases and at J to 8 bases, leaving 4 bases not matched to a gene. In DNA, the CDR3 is TGTGCCAGCAGTCCGACAGGGGGTCATTCACCCCTCCACTTT. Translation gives CASSPTGGHSPLHF.

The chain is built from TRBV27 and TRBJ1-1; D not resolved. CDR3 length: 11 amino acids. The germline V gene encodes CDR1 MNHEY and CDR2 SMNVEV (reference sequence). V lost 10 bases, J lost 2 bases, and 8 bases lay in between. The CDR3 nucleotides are TGTGCCACACGGACTAACACTGAAGCTTTCTTT. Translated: CATRTNTEAFF.

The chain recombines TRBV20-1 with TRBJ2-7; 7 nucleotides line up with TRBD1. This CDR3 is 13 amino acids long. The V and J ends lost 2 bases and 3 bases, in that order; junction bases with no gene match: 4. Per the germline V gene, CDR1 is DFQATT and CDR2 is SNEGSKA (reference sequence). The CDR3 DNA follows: TGCAGTGCTAGACCGAGACAGGGCTACGAGCAGTACTTC. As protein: CSARPRQGYEQYF.

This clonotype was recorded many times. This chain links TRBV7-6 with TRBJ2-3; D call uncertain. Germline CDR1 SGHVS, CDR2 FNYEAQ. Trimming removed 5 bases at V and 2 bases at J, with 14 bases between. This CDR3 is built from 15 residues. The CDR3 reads CASSPIIGNTDTQYF. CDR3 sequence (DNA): TGTGCCAGCAGCCCCATAATCGGCAACACAGATACGCAGTATTTT.

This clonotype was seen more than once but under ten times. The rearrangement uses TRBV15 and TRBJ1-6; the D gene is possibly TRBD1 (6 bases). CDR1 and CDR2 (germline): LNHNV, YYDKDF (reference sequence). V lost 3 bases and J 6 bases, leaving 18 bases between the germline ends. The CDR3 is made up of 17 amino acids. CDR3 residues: CATSSDKQGMPNSPLHF. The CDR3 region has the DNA TGTGCCACCAGCAGCGACAAACAGGGAATGCCTAATTCACCCCTCCACTTT.

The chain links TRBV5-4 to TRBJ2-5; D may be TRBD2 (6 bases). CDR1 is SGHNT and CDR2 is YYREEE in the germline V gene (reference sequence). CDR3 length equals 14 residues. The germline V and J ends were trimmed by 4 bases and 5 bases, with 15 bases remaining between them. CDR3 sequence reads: CASSAGQRAETQYF. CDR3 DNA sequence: TGTGCCAGCAGCGCGGGCCAGCGGGCGGAGACCCAGTACTTC.

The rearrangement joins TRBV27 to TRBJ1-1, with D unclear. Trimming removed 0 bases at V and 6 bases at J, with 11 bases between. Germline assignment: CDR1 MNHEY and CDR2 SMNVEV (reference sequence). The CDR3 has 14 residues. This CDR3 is CASSLSGIGAEAFF. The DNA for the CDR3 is TGTGCCAGCAGTTTATCGGGGATTGGAGCTGAAGCTTTCTTT.

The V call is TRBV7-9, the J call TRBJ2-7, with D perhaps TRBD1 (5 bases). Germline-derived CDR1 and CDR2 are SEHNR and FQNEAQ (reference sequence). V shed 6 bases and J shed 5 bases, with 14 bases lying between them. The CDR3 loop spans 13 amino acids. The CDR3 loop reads CASSRADSNEQYF. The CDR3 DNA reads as TGTGCCAGCAGTCGAGCAGACAGCAACGAGCAGTACTTC.

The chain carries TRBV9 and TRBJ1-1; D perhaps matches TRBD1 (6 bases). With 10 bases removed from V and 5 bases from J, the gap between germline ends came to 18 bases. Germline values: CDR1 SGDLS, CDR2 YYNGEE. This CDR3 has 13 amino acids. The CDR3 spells CAGGGGLETEAFF. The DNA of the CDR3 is TGTGCCGGGGGGGGGGGGCTGGAGACTGAAGCTTTCTTT.

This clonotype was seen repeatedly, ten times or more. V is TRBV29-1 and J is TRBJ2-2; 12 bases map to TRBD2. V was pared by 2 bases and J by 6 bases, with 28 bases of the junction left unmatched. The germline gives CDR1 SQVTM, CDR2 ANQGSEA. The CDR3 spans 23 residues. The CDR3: CSVEIGAPPGLAGAISMAGELFF. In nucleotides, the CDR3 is TGCAGCGTTGAAATTGGGGCACCCCCGGGACTAGCGGGTGCCATAAGTATGGCCGGGGAGCTGTTTTTT.

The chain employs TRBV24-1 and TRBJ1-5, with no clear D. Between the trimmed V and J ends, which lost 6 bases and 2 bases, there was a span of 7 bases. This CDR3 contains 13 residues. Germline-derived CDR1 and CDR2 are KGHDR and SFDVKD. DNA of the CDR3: TGTGCCACCAGTTCCGGGGGCAATCAGCCCCAGCATTTT. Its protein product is CATSSGGNQPQHF.